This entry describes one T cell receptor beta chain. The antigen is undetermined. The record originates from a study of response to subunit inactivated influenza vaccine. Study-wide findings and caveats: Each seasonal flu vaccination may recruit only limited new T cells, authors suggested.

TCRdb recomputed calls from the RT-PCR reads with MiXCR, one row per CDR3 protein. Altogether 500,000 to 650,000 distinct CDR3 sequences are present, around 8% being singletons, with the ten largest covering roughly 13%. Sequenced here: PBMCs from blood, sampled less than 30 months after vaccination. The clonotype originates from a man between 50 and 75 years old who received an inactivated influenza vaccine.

The CDR3 nucleotides read TGTGCCAGCTCACCACGGGAAGGGGACTATGGCTACACCTTC. Protein product: CASSPREGDYGYTF. The genes are TRBV18 and TRBJ1-2, with a weak D call TRBD1 (5 bases). Germline loops: CDR1 KGHSH, CDR2 LQKENI. V was cut by 1 base and J by 3 bases, with 9 bases left in between. The CDR3 is 14 residues long.